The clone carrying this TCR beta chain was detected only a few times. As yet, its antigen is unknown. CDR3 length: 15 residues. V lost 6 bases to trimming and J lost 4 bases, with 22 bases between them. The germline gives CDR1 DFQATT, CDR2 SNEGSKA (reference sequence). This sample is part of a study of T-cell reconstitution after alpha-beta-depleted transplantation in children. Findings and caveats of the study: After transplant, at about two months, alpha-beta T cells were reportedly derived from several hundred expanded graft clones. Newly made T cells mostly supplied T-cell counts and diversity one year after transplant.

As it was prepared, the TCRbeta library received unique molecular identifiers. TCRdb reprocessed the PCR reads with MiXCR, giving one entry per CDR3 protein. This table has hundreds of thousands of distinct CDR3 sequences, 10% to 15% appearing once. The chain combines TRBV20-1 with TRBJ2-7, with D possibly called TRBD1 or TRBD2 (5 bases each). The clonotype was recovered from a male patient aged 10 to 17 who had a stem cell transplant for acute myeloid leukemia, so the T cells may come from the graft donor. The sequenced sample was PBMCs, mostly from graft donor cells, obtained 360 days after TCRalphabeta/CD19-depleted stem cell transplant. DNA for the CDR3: TGCAGTGCAGCCCCCGGGGCCTCTCCGAATTACGAGCAGTACTTC. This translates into CSAAPGASPNYEQYF.